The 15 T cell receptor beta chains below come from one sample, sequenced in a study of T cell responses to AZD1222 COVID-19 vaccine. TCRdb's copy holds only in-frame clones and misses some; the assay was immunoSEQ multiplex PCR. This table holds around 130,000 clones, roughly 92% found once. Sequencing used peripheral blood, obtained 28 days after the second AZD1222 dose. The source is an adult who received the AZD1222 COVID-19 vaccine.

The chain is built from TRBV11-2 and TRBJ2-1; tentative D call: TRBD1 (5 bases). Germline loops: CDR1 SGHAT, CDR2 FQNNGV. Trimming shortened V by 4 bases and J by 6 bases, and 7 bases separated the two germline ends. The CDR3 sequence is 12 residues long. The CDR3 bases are TGTGCCAGCAGCTCCAGGGTCAATGAGCAGTTCTTC. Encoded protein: CASSSRVNEQFF.

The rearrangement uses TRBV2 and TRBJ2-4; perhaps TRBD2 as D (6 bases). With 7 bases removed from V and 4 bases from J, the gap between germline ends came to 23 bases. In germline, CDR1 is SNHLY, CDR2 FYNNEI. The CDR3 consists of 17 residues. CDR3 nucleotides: TGTGCCAGCATAAATCTACGGGACTCCGGGGGTAAAAACATTCAGTACTTC. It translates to CASINLRDSGGKNIQYF.

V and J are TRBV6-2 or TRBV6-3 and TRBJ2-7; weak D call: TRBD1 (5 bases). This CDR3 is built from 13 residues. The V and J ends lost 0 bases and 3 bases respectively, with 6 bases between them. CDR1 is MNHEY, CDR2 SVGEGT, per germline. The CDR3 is CASSYSGRYEQYF. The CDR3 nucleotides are TGTGCCAGCAGTTACTCGGGGCGCTACGAGCAGTACTTC.

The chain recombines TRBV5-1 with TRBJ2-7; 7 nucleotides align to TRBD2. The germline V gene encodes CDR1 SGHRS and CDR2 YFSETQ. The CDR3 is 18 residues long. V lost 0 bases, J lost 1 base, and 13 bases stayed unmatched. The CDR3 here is CASSLGKGLAVLSYEQYF. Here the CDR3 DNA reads TGCGCCAGCAGCTTGGGAAAAGGGCTAGCGGTGCTATCCTACGAGCAGTACTTC.

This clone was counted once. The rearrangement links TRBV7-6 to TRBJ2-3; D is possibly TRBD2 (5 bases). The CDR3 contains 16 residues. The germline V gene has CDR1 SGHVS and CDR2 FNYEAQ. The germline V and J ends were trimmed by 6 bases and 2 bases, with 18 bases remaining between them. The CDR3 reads CASSPRWGSVTDTQYF. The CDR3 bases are TGTGCCAGCAGTCCAAGGTGGGGTAGCGTCACAGATACGCAGTATTTT. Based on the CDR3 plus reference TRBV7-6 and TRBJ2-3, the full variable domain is GAGVSQSPRYKVTKRGQDVALRCDPISGHVSLYWYRQALGQGPEFLTYFNYEAQQDKSGLPNDRFSAERPEGSISTLTIQRTEQRDSAMYRCASSPRWGSVTDTQYFGPGTRLTVL.

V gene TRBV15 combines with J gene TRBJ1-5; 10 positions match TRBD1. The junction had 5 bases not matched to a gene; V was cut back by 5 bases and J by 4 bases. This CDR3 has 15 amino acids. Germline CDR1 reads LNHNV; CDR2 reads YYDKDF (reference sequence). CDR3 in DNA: TGTGCCACCAGCGGGGACAGGGGTGGTAATCAGCCCCAGCATTTT. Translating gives CATSGDRGGNQPQHF.

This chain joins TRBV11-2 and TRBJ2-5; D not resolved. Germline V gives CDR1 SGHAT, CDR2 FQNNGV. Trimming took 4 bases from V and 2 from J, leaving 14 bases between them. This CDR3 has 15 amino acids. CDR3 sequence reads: CASSSITGFQETQYF. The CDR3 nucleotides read TGTGCCAGCAGCTCTATTACGGGTTTTCAAGAGACCCAGTACTTC.

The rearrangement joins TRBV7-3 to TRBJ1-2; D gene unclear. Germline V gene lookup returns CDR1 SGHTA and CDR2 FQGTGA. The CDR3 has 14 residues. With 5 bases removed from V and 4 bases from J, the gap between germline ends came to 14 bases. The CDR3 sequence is CASSARTLGYGYTF. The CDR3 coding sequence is TGTGCCAGCAGCGCCCGGACCTTGGGCTATGGCTACACCTTC.

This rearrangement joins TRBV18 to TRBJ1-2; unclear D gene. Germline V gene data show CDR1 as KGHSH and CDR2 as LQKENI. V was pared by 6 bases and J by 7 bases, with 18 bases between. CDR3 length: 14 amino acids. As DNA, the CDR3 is TGTGCCAGCTCCACGGCAGAGAAGAGCCCTGGCTACACCTTC. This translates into CASSTAEKSPGYTF.

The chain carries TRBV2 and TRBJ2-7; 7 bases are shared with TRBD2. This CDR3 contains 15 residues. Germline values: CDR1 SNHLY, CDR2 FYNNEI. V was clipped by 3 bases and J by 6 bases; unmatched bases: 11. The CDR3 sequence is CASSELSGIGVEQYF. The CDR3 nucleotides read TGTGCCAGCAGTGAGCTCAGCGGGATTGGGGTCGAGCAGTACTTC. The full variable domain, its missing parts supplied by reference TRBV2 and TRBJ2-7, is EPEVTQTPSHQVTQMGQEVILRCVPISNHLYFYWYRQILGQKVEFLVSFYNNEISEKSEIFDDQFSVERPDGSNFTLKIRSTKLEDSAMYFCASSELSGIGVEQYFGPGTRLTVT.

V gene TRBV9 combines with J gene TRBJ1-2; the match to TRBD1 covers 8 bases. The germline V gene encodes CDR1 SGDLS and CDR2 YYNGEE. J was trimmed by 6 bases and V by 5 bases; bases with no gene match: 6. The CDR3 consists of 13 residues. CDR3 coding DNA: TGTGCCAGCAGTGCGGACAGGGCGGATGGCTACACCTTC. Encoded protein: CASSADRADGYTF.

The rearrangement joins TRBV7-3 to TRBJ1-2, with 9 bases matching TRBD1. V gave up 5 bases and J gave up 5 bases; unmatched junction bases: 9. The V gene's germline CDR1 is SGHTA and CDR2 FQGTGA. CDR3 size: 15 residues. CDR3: CASSPTGGVLYGYTF. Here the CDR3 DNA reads TGTGCCAGCAGCCCGACAGGGGGGGTCCTATATGGCTACACCTTC.

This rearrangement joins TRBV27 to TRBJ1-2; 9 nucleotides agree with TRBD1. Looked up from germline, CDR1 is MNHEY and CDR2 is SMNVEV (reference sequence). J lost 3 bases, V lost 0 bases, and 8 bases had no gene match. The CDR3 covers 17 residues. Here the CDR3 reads CASSLSWGDRAYYGYTF. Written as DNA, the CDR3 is TGTGCCAGCAGTTTATCATGGGGGGACAGGGCTTACTATGGCTACACCTTC.

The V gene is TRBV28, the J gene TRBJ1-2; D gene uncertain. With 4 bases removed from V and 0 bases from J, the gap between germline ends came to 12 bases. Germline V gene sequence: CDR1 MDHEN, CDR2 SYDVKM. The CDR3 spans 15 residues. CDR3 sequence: CASSSLTGANYGYTF. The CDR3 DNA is TGTGCCAGCAGTTCCCTAACCGGAGCTAACTATGGCTACACCTTC.

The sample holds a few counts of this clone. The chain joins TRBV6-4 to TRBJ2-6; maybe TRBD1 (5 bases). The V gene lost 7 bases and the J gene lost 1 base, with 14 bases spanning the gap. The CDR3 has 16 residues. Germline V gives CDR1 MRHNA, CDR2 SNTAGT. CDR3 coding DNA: TGTGCCAGCACCCGCTTGTCAGGGTCTGGGGCCAACGTCCTGACTTTC. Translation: CASTRLSGSGANVLTF.